A selection of T cell receptor beta chains follows, all from one sample in a study of immune heterogeneity within non-small cell lung tumors. TCRdb recomputed calls from the multiplex PCR reads with MiXCR, one row per CDR3 protein. The repertoire holds roughly 10,000 distinct CDR3 sequences, with approximately 20% as singletons. The sample was lung tumor tissue. Every receptor here comes from a man aged 55-75 years with non-small cell lung cancer. CDR3s include the opening cysteine and the closing phenylalanine or tryptophan. D genes are given only for firm matches. Expanded clones get a size class; other rows say once, few or many, or leave the size out.

j_call,v_call,clone_size,d_call,cdr3_nt,cdr3_aa
TRBJ2-2,TRBV19,medium-sized,NA,TGTGCCAGTTCCATAGGGGCTCGGGCCGGGGAGCTGTTTTTT,CASSIGARAGELFF
TRBJ2-2,TRBV9,medium-sized,NA,TGTGCCAGCAGCAATACGGGGAACACCGGGGAGCTGTTTTTT,CASSNTGNTGELFF
TRBJ2-2,TRBV18,few,NA,TGTGCCAGCCGACGAGGAGATTACACCGGGGAGCTGTTTTTT,CASRRGDYTGELFF
TRBJ2-5,TRBV10-1,NA,TRBD2,TGCGCCAGCAGCTCCGGATGGACTAGCGGGAGAGGCGAGACCCATTACTTC,CASSSGWTSGRGETHYF
TRBJ2-6,TRBV20-1,few,TRBD1,TGCAGTGCTGGAACTCCGGGACAGGGGGCGGGAGGGGCCAACGTCCTGACTTTC,CSAGTPGQGAGGANVLTF
TRBJ1-1,TRBV19,medium-sized,NA,TGTGCCAGTAGTATTAGGCAGGGGAATGAAGCTTTCTTT,CASSIRQGNEAFF
TRBJ1-4,TRBV7-8,many,NA,TGTGCCAGCGCGCCGGGGGTGATGGGTGAAAAACTGTTTTTT,CASAPGVMGEKLFF
TRBJ2-2,TRBV12-3/TRBV12-4,medium-sized,NA,TGTGCCAGCAGTTCCTCTCCGGGACTTCCGAACACCGGGGAGCTGTTTTTT,CASSSSPGLPNTGELFF
TRBJ2-2,TRBV5-8,many,TRBD1,TGTGCCAGCCAGGGACAGCTAACCGGGGAGCTGTTTTTT,CASQGQLTGELFF
TRBJ2-1,TRBV19,NA,TRBD2,TGTGCCAGTAGTATCGGGGGGAGTAGGGCCTACAATGAGCAGTTCTTC,CASSIGGSRAYNEQFF
TRBJ2-3,TRBV12-3/TRBV12-4,NA,TRBD2,TGTGCCAGCAGTACGGCTAGCGGGATTAGCACAGATACGCAGTATTTT,CASSTASGISTDTQYF